This T cell receptor (beta chain) was sequenced in a study of lymphopenia after photon versus proton radiotherapy. Overall study findings and caveats: Photon-treated patients lost naive T cells and TCR diversity; proton-treated stayed stable. Survival link was tested only in deceased patients; proton benefit remains a possibility. Post-nadir TCR diversity decline inversely tracked overall survival among those who died. After the lymphocyte nadir, photon-treated repertoires showed oligoclonal expansion, especially of CD8+ Temra cells.

With regard to this clone: Its antigen is currently unknown.

This table comes from immunoSEQ multiplex PCR, and its TCRdb copy is limited to in-frame clones, with some not included. The sample includes 55,000 to 70,000 clones, 75% to 90% of them seen just once. The CDR3 extends over 13 amino acids. Germline V gene sequence: CDR1 LNHNV, CDR2 YYDKDF (reference sequence). V gave up 3 bases and J gave up 6 bases, with 12 bases separating them. Sample: peripheral blood, taken from a patient treated with photon-based radiotherapy. The receptor's source is a man aged 35-49 years with gastric cancer. The J gene is TRBJ2-7, the V gene TRBV15; unclear D gene. In nucleotides, the CDR3 is TGTGCCACCAGCAGTTTCAGGAATGGCGAGCAGTACTTC. Translation: CATSSFRNGEQYF.